This TCR beta chain appears in the sequencing data of a study of T cell clonality in common variable immunodeficiency. Findings and caveats of the study: In common variable immunodeficiency, TCR beta chains reportedly carried fewer deletions and N-nucleotide insertions. CVID subjects shared fewer TCRbeta clones than healthy controls did. CVID subjects showed higher TCRbeta clonality than healthy controls.

Measured with immunoSEQ multiplex PCR; TCRdb has only the in-frame clones, and not every one. The sample offers about 42,000 clones and no singletons, the top ten holding approximately 6%. This clone has a handful of counts. Its cognate antigen is unknown. Sequencing ends 3 residues short of the CDR3 end; the germline J gene provides the rest. There are 15 residues in the CDR3. Germline V gene data show CDR1 as LNHDA and CDR2 as SQIVND (reference sequence). Trimming cost V 3 bases and J 6 bases; bases outside gene matches: 7. Sequencing was carried out using peripheral blood mononuclear cells. V and J are TRBV19 and TRBJ2-1, with 8 nucleotides matching TRBD1. This sequence originates from a human donor with common variable immunodeficiency. CDR3: CASSIPQGASNEQFF. The part of the CDR3 DNA that was read is TGTGCCAGTAGTATCCCCCAGGGGGCGAGCAATGAG.